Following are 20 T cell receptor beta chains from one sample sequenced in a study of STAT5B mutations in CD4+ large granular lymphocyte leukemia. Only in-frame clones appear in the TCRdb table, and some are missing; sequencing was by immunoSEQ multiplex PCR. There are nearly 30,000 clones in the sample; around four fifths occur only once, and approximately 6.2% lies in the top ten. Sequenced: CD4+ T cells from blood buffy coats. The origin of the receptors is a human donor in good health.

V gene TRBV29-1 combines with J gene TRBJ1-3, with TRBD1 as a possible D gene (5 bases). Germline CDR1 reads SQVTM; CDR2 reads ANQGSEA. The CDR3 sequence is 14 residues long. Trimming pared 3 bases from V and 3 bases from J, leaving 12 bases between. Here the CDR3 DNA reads TGCAGCGTTGACCCAGGGTCCGGTGGAAACACCATATATTTT. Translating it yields CSVDPGSGGNTIYF.

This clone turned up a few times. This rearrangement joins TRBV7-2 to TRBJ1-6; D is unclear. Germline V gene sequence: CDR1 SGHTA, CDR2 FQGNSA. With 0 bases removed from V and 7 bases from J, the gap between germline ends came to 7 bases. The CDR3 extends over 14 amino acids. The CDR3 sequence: CASSLAVVNSPLHF. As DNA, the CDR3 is TGTGCCAGCAGCTTAGCAGTTGTAAATTCACCCCTCCACTTT.

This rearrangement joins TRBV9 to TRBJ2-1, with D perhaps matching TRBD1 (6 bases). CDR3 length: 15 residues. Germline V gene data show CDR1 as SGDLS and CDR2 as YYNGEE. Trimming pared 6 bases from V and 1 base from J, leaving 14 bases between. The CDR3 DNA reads TGTGCCAGCACGATAGGAAGGGGGTCCTACAATGAGCAGTTCTTC. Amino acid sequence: CASTIGRGSYNEQFF.

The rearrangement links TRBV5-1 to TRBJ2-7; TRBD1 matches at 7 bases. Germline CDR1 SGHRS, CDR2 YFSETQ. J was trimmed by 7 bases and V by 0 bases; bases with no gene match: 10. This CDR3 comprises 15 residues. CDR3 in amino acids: CASSLAQGEIAEQYF. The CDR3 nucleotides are TGCGCCAGCAGCTTGGCGCAGGGGGAGATAGCGGAGCAGTACTTC.

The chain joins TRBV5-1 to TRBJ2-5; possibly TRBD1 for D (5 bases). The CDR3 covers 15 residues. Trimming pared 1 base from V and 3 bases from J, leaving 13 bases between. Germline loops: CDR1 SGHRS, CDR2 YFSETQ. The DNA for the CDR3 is TGCGCCAGCAGCTTGCAAGCAGGGTCAGAAGAGACCCAGTACTTC. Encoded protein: CASSLQAGSEETQYF.

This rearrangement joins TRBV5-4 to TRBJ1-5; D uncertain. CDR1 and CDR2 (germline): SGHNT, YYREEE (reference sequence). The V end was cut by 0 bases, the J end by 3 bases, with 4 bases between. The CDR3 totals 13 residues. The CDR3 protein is CASSLDSNQPQHF. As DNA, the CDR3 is TGTGCCAGCAGCTTGGACTCCAATCAGCCCCAGCATTTT.

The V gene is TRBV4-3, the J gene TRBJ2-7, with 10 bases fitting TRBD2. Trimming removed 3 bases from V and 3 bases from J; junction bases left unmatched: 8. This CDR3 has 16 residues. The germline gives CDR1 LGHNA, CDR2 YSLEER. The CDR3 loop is CASSQAGSGGVYEQYV. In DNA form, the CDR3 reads TGCGCCAGCAGCCAGGCGGGGAGCGGGGGGGTCTACGAGCAGTACGTC.

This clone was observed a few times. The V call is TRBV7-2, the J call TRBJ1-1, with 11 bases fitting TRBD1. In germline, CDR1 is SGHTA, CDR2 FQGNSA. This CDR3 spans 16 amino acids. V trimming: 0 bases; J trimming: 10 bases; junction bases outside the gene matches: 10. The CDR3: CASSLASGQGALGAFF. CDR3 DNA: TGTGCCAGCAGCTTAGCCTCAGGACAGGGGGCATTAGGAGCTTTCTTT.

In nucleotides, the CDR3 is TGTGCCAGCAGCCAGACCGGACGGATCAATCAGCCCCAGCATTTT. Translated, it gives CASSQTGRINQPQHF. The rearrangement joins TRBV7-2 to TRBJ1-5, with D hard to call. This CDR3 region has 15 residues. Trimming removed 5 bases from V and 3 bases from J, with 14 bases in between. Germline values: CDR1 SGHTA, CDR2 FQGNSA.

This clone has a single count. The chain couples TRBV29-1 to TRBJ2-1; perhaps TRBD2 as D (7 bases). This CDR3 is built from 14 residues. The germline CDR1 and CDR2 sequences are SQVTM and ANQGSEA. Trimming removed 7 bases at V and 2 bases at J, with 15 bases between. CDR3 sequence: CSGAAGAAYNEQFF. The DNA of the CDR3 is TGCAGCGGCGCGGCGGGGGCCGCCTACAATGAGCAGTTCTTC.

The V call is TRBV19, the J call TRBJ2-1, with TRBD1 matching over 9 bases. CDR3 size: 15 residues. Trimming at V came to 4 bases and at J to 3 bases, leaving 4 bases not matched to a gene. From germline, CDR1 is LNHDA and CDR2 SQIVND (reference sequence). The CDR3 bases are TGTGCCAGTAGTACGGACAGGGGTGGCTACAATGAGCAGTTCTTC. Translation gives CASSTDRGGYNEQFF.

The chain's CDR3 is CASSPWGEETQYF. CDR3 sequence (DNA): TGCGCCAGCAGCCCCTGGGGGGAAGAGACCCAGTACTTC. This chain connects TRBV5-1 to TRBJ2-5; TRBD2 is a possible D gene (6 bases). V lost 4 bases and J lost 3, with 10 bases in between. The CDR3 is 13 amino acids. CDR1 and CDR2 (germline): SGHRS, YFSETQ.

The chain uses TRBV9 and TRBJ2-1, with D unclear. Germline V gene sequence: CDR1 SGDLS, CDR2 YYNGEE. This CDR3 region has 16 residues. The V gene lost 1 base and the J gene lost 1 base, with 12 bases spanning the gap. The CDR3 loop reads CASSVSSVLSYNEQFF. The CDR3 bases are TGTGCCAGCAGCGTATCATCCGTCCTTTCCTACAATGAGCAGTTCTTC.

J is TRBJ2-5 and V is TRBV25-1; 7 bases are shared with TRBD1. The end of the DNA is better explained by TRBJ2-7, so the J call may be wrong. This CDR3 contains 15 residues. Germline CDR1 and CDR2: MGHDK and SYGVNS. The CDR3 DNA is TGTGCCAGCAGTGAAAGAGGGGGCGCTCCCTACGAGCAGTACTTC. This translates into CASSERGGAPYEQYF.

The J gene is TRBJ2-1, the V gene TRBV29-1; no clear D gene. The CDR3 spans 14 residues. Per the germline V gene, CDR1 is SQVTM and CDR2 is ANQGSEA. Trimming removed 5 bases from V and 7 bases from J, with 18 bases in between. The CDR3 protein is CSVPGPTSRNEQFF. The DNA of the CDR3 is TGCAGCGTTCCGGGTCCCACCTCAAGGAATGAGCAGTTCTTC.

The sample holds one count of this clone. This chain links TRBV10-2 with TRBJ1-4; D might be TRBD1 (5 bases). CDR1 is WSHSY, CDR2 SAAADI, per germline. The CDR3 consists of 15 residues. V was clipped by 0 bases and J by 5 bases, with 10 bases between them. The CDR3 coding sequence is TGCGCCAGCAGTGAGTCGGGGGGAAAGAATGAAAAACTGTTTTTT. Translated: CASSESGGKNEKLFF.

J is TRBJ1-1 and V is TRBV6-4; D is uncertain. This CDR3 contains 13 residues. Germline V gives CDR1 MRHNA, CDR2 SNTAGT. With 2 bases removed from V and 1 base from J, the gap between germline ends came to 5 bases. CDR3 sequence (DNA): TGTGCCAGCAGTGACGAGGGGAACACTGAAGCTTTCTTT. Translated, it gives CASSDEGNTEAFF.

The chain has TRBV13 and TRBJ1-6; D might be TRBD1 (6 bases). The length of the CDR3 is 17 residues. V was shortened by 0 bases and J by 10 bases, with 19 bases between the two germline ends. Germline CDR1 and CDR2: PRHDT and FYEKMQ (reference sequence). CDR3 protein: CASSLGLARGIYSPLHF. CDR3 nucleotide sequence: TGTGCCAGCAGCTTAGGCCTGGCCAGGGGAATTTACTCACCCCTCCACTTT. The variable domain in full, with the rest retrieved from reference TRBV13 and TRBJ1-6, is AAGVIQSPRHLIKEKRETATLKCYPIPRHDTVYWYQQGPGQDPQFLISFYEKMQSDKGSIPDRFSAQQFSDYHSELNMSSLELGDSALYFCASSLGLARGIYSPLHFGNGTRLTVT.

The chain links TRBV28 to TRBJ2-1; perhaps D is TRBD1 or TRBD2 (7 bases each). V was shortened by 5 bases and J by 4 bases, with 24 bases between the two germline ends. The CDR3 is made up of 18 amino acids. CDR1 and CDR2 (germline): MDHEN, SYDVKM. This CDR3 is CASSPQNQGGPLYNEQFF. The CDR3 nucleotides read TGTGCCAGCAGTCCGCAAAATCAGGGGGGGCCCCTATACAATGAGCAGTTCTTC.

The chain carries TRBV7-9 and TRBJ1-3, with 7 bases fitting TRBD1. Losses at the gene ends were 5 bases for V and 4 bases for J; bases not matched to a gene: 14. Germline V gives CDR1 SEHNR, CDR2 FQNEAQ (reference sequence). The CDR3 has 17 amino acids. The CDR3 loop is CASSPRTGPVGGNTIYF. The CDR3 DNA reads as TGTGCCAGCAGCCCGCGGACAGGCCCTGTCGGGGGAAACACCATATATTTT.